One T cell receptor (beta chain) is described in this entry. The data are from a study of blood T cell repertoires in COVID-19. At the level of the study: Samples came from the United States, Italy and Spain, spanning acute and convalescent COVID-19.

The protocol was immunoSEQ multiplex PCR, while the TCRdb copy is restricted to in-frame clones and leaves out a portion. The repertoire includes about 150,000 clones, approximately 90% of them detected once, and around 14% sits in the top ten. This CDR3 region has 16 residues. Trimming pared 0 bases from V and 3 bases from J, leaving 15 bases between. Germline CDR1 reads SGHRS; CDR2 reads YFSETQ. Specimen: peripheral blood. The V call is TRBV5-1, the J call TRBJ1-1; D may be TRBD1 (5 bases). The clonotype comes from a woman in her 40s with acute or convalescent COVID-19. The CDR3 sequence is CASSLAARAGDTEAFF. CDR3 coding DNA: TGCGCCAGCAGCTTGGCCGCCAGGGCGGGGGACACTGAAGCTTTCTTT.